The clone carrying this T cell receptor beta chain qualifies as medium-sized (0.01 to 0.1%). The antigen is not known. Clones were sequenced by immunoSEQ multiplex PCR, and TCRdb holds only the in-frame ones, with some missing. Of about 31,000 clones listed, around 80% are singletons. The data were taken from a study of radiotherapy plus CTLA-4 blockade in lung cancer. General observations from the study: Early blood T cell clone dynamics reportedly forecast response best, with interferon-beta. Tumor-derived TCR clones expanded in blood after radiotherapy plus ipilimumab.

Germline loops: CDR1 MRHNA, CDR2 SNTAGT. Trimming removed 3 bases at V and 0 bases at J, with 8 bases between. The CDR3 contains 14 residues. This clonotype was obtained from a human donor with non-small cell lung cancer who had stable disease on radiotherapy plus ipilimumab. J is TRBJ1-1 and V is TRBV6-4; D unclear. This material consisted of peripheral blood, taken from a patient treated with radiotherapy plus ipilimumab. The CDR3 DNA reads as TGTGCCAGCAGTGAAAGGGCCCTGAACACTGAAGCTTTCTTT. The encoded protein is CASSERALNTEAFF.